Listed here are 27 T cell receptor beta chains from one sample, sequenced in a study of T cell clonality in common variable immunodeficiency. Study conclusions and caveats: Common variable immunodeficiency TCR beta sequences reportedly had fewer deletions and N-nucleotide insertions.

These TCRs are of unknown antigen specificity. Profiling relied on immunoSEQ multiplex PCR, and the TCRdb table lists in-frame clones only, not all of them. Observed in the sample are about 30,000 clones, none of them singletons. The sample taken for sequencing was peripheral blood mononuclear cells. Source of these receptors: a human donor with common variable immunodeficiency.

There are a few counts of this clone. The read ends 3 residues before the CDR3 terminus; that terminus is restored from the germline J gene. The V call is TRBV7-2, the J call TRBJ2-5; D is unresolved. The CDR3 is 15 residues long. The ends were cut back, 0 bases at V and 4 bases at J, with 12 bases in the middle. The germline V gene encodes CDR1 SGHTA and CDR2 FQGNSA. Partial CDR3 DNA: TGTGCCAGCAGCTTAGCGTTGCCAGCGTCAGAGACC. Translation: CASSLALPASET. The whole CDR3 protein is CASSLALPASETQYF.

About this clone: The CDR3 goes on 3 residues after the read ends, and that part is filled in from the germline J gene. V usage is TRBV30 and J usage is TRBJ2-2, with 9 bases matching TRBD1. V gave up 1 base and J gave up 4 bases; unmatched junction bases: 1. The CDR3 has 14 amino acids. In germline, CDR1 is GTSNPN, CDR2 SVGIG (reference sequence). The CDR3 region is CAWSATGGTGELFF. The CDR3 DNA, read in part, is TGTGCCTGGAGTGCGACAGGGGGCACCGGGGAG.

This clone was seen a handful of times. The read gets to within 3 residues of the CDR3 end, and the germline J gene fills in the rest. J is TRBJ1-6 and V is TRBV19; 8 nucleotides align to TRBD1. The length of the CDR3 is 15 residues. V shed 7 bases and J 5 bases; nucleotides not matched to a gene: 7. In germline, CDR1 is LNHDA, CDR2 SQIVND (reference sequence). This chain's CDR3 is CASKRPGQDNSPLHF. The DNA read from the CDR3 is TGTGCCAGTAAACGGCCGGGACAGGATAATTCACCC.

This clone was observed many times. The observed sequence ends 3 residues before the CDR3 terminus, with the missing tail filled in from the germline J gene. The chain is built from TRBV5-6 and TRBJ2-7, with 7 nucleotides matching TRBD1. Per the germline V gene, CDR1 is SGHDT and CDR2 is YYEEEE. J was trimmed by 0 bases and V by 2 bases; bases with no gene match: 5. The length of the CDR3 is 15 residues. The CDR3 here is CASSFEQGSSYEQYF. Incomplete CDR3 DNA: TGTGCCAGCAGCTTCGAACAGGGGAGCTCCTACGAG. The whole variable domain, filled in from reference TRBV5-6 and TRBJ2-7, reads DAGVTQSPTHLIKTRGQQVTLRCSPKSGHDTVSWYQQALGQGPQFIFQYYEEEERQRGNFPDRFSGHQFPNYSSELNVNALLLGDSALYLCASSFEQGSSYEQYFGPGTRLTVT.

This clone has more than one count but fewer than ten. The CDR3 spells CASRLQGSGEETQYF. CDR3 DNA (partial): TGTGCCAGCAGACTCCAAGGCTCGGGTGAGGAGACC. The chain employs TRBV7-2 and TRBJ2-5; D gene unclear. The read terminates 3 residues ahead of where the CDR3 ends, so the germline J gene completes it. The length of the CDR3 is 15 residues. In germline, CDR1 is SGHTA, CDR2 FQGNSA. V dropped 6 bases and J dropped 5 bases, with 19 bases sitting between them.

Worth noting for this clone: The sequence runs out 3 residues before the end of the CDR3; the remainder is reconstructed from the germline J gene. This chain uses TRBV7-8 with TRBJ1-2, with D perhaps matching TRBD1 (6 bases). The germline V gene has CDR1 SGHVS and CDR2 FQNEAQ. Trimming pared 1 base from V and 4 bases from J, leaving 13 bases between. The CDR3 is 15 residues long. CDR3 sequence reads: CASSLDRDKGYGYTF. CDR3 bases read: TGTGCCAGCAGCTTAGACAGGGATAAAGGCTATGGC.

This clone appeared many times. The read falls 3 residues short of the CDR3 end, and the missing part is taken from the germline J gene. The chain recombines TRBV7-2 with TRBJ2-4; TRBD1 aligns across 8 bases. The CDR3 extends over 16 amino acids. With 0 bases clipped from V and 8 bases from J, the junction kept 9 bases outside the gene matches. In germline, CDR1 is SGHTA, CDR2 FQGNSA. The CDR3 protein is CASSLAASGGADIQYF. The DNA read from the CDR3 is TGTGCCAGCAGCTTAGCAGCCTCAGGGGGCGCAGACATT.

Turning to this clone: Coverage ceases 3 residues before the CDR3 finishes, and the germline J gene fills in the end. V gene TRBV20-1 combines with J gene TRBJ2-7; 8 bases are a match to TRBD1. V dropped 6 bases and J dropped 5; count of bases not matched to a gene: 6. The CDR3 sequence is 12 residues long. From germline, CDR1 is DFQATT and CDR2 SNEGSKA (reference sequence). The CDR3 bases that were read are TGCAGTGCACGACAGGGGCGGGACGAG. Protein: CSARQGRDE. The whole CDR3 protein is CSARQGRDEQYF.

This clone was counted between two and nine times. The missing CDR3 end, 3 residues past where the read stops, is filled in from the germline J gene. V and J are TRBV11-3 and TRBJ2-7; D is uncertain. CDR1 SGHNT and CDR2 YENEEA come from the germline V gene. This CDR3 comprises 12 residues. V lost 3 bases, J lost 1 base, and 4 bases lay in between. CDR3 amino acids: CASSLASYEQYF. The DNA read from the CDR3 is TGTGCCAGCAGCTTGGCTTCCTACGAG.

At least ten counts were recorded for this clone. The missing CDR3 end, 3 residues past where the read stops, is filled in from the germline J gene. This chain connects TRBV20-1 to TRBJ2-3; 11 bases are a match to TRBD2. The germline CDR1 and CDR2 sequences are DFQATT and SNEGSKA (reference sequence). V lost 6 bases and J lost 0; bases outside the gene matches: 11. The CDR3 loop spans 17 amino acids. The CDR3: CSASKGASGGSTDTQYF. CDR3 DNA (partial): TGCAGTGCATCTAAAGGGGCTAGCGGGGGGAGCACAGATACG.

This clone was observed many times. From the germline J gene comes the end of the CDR3, since the read stops 3 residues before it. J is TRBJ2-5 and V is TRBV20-1; 7 bases are a match to TRBD1. CDR1 is DFQATT and CDR2 is SNEGSKA in the germline V gene (reference sequence). J lost 5 bases, V lost 3 bases, and 6 bases had no gene match. This CDR3 has 13 residues. CDR3 protein: CSASRGGAETQYF. CDR3 bases read: TGCAGTGCTAGTCGAGGGGGCGCTGAGACC.

This clone appeared a few times. The sequence runs out 3 residues before the end of the CDR3; the remainder is reconstructed from the germline J gene. This rearrangement joins TRBV7-2 to TRBJ2-7; 7 nucleotides line up with TRBD1. V trimming: 8 bases; J trimming: 2 bases; junction bases outside the gene matches: 9. CDR3 size: 14 residues. CDR1 SGHTA and CDR2 FQGNSA come from the germline V gene. The sequenced CDR3 bases are TGTGCCAGCGCCAAACAGGGGTCAGCCTACGAG. It specifies CASAKQGSAYE. The CDR3 reads in full as CASAKQGSAYEQYF.

As regards this clone: The read ends 3 residues early relative to the CDR3; the germline J gene fills the gap. V usage is TRBV2 and J usage is TRBJ1-2; tentatively, D is TRBD1 (5 bases). The germline gives CDR1 SNHLY, CDR2 FYNNEI. The CDR3 consists of 12 residues. CDR3: CASSEHTGGYTF. The CDR3 bases that were read are TGTGCCAGCAGTGAGCATACAGGAGGC. Supplemented by reference TRBV2 and TRBJ1-2, the full variable domain reads EPEVTQTPSHQVTQMGQEVILRCVPISNHLYFYWYRQILGQKVEFLVSFYNNEISEKSEIFDDQFSVERPDGSNFTLKIRSTKLEDSAMYFCASSEHTGGYTFGSGTRLTVV.

Note on this clone: The CDR3 end falls 3 residues outside the read, so it is completed with the germline J gene. Other DNA sequences within the sample encode an identical CDR3. This chain joins TRBV7-7 and TRBJ2-5, with D maybe TRBD1 (6 bases). Germline CDR1 and CDR2: SSHAT and FNYEAQ (reference sequence). The CDR3 runs 15 residues. V gave up 2 bases and J gave up 2 bases, with 12 bases separating them. CDR3 DNA (partial): TGTGCCAGCAGCTTAATAGGTGGACAGCAAGAGACC. Residues: CASSLIGGQQET. The complete CDR3 reads CASSLIGGQQETQYF.

In this sample, this clone turned up many times. The CDR3 is cut off 3 residues early in the read; its end comes from the germline J gene. This chain connects TRBV30 to TRBJ2-1; TRBD2 is a possible D gene (6 bases). This CDR3 is 13 amino acids long. In germline, CDR1 is GTSNPN, CDR2 SVGIG (reference sequence). Trimming pared 0 bases from V and 7 bases from J, leaving 10 bases between. CDR3 bases read: TGTGCCTGGAGTGTAGTACGGGGGAATGAG. Its protein product is CAWSVVRGNE. Given in full, the CDR3 is CAWSVVRGNEQFF.

This clone was seen many times. The covered CDR3 bases are TGCAGTGCTAGAGATTCGGCTAGCGGGCACACCGGGGAG. It specifies CSARDSASGHTGE. The whole CDR3 protein reads CSARDSASGHTGELFF. The gene calls are TRBV20-1 and TRBJ2-2, with 8 nucleotides matching TRBD2. Coverage ceases 3 residues before the CDR3 finishes, and the germline J gene fills in the end. The V gene's germline CDR1 is DFQATT and CDR2 SNEGSKA (reference sequence). CDR3 size: 16 residues. Trimming cost V 0 bases and J 3 bases; bases outside gene matches: 6.

In regard to this clone: The missing CDR3 end, 3 residues past where the read stops, is filled in from the germline J gene. The V and J genes are TRBV20-1 and TRBJ2-5; 9 bases map to TRBD1. Unmatched junction bases numbered 7, after V lost 1 base and J lost 7 bases. CDR3 size: 14 residues. From germline, CDR1 is DFQATT and CDR2 SNEGSKA (reference sequence). Incomplete CDR3 DNA: TGCAGTGCTAGAGTGGGACAGGGATGGGCGACC. Residues: CSARVGQGWAT. The CDR3 reads in full as CSARVGQGWATQYF.

This clone has only a few counts. The read terminates 3 residues ahead of where the CDR3 ends, so the germline J gene completes it. This chain connects TRBV2 to TRBJ2-5; 9 positions match TRBD2. This CDR3 contains 16 residues. With 8 bases clipped from V and 5 bases from J, the junction kept 15 bases outside the gene matches. Germline V CDR1 and CDR2: SNHLY, FYNNEI. The covered CDR3 bases are TGTGCCAGCGGGCGGACTAGCGCTTTCAGGTCGGAGACC. Amino acid sequence: CASGRTSAFRSET. The complete CDR3 sequence is CASGRTSAFRSETQYF.

The CDR3: CASSYGQAGDTQYF. The CDR3 DNA, read in part, is TGTGCCAGCAGTTATGGCCAAGCGGGGGATACG. The V call is TRBV11-3, the J call TRBJ2-3; 7 bases match TRBD2. Read sequence stops 3 residues before the CDR3 end, and the germline J gene provides the missing end. V gave up 6 bases and J gave up 6 bases; unmatched junction bases: 9. The V gene's germline CDR1 is SGHNT and CDR2 YENEEA. CDR3 length equals 14 residues.

As for this clone: The read halts 3 residues ahead of the CDR3 end, with the missing end drawn from the germline J gene. The chain couples TRBV11-3 to TRBJ2-3; 10 positions match TRBD1. This CDR3 has 15 amino acids. V lost 5 bases and J lost 6; bases outside the gene matches: 8. Germline CDR1 reads SGHNT; CDR2 reads YENEEA. The sequenced part of the CDR3 DNA is TGTGCCAGCAGCCCAAGACAGGGGGCGCAGGATACG. Translation gives CASSPRQGAQDT. The complete CDR3 sequence is CASSPRQGAQDTQYF.

The CDR3 protein is CASSPLAGAGSSYEQYF. CDR3 DNA (partial): TGTGCCAGCTCACCGCTAGCGGGGGCCGGAAGCTCCTACGAG. This sequence joins TRBV18 and TRBJ2-7; 10 bases map to TRBD2. The CDR3 goes on 3 residues after the read ends, and that part is filled in from the germline J gene. CDR3 length equals 17 residues. Germline assignment: CDR1 KGHSH and CDR2 LQKENI. V lost 3 bases, J lost 0 bases, and 8 bases stayed unmatched.

With regard to this clone: The read halts 3 residues ahead of the CDR3 end, with the missing end drawn from the germline J gene. V usage is TRBV30 and J usage is TRBJ1-1, with D possibly TRBD1 on 6 matching bases. V was shortened by 5 bases and J by 2 bases, with 12 bases between the two germline ends. The CDR3 spans 13 residues. Germline CDR1 is GTSNPN and CDR2 is SVGIG (reference sequence). The CDR3 spells CAWGEGGNTEAFF. The part of the CDR3 DNA that was read is TGTGCCTGGGGGGAAGGGGGAAACACTGAA.

In regard to this clone: Read sequence stops 3 residues before the CDR3 end, and the germline J gene provides the missing end. The rearrangement links TRBV5-1 to TRBJ1-5; the match to TRBD1 covers 9 bases. Germline V lookup: CDR1 SGHRS, CDR2 YFSETQ. Trimming at V came to 5 bases and at J to 6 bases, leaving 9 bases not matched to a gene. The CDR3 totals 15 residues. The part of the CDR3 DNA that was read is TGCGCCAGCAGTTCAACAGGGGGCTTAAGTCAGCCC. This sequence encodes CASSSTGGLSQP. The CDR3 in full is CASSSTGGLSQPQHF.

This clone was seen a handful of times. The read ends 3 residues early relative to the CDR3; the germline J gene fills the gap. The chain has TRBV19 and TRBJ1-2; D is undetermined. Germline loops: CDR1 LNHDA, CDR2 SQIVND (reference sequence). This CDR3 comprises 14 residues. The V end lost 0 bases, the J end lost 6 bases, and 11 bases lay between the germline ends. The CDR3 is CASSIDWAWDGYTF. CDR3 DNA, as far as it was read: TGTGCCAGTAGTATAGATTGGGCGTGGGATGGC. Complete variable domain (other parts from reference TRBV19 and TRBJ1-2): DGGITQSPKYLFRKEGQNVTLSCEQNLNHDAMYWYRQDPGQGLRLIYYSQIVNDFQKGDIAEGYSVSREKKESFPLTVTSAQKNPTAFYLCASSIDWAWDGYTFGSGTRLTVV.

This clone appeared a few times. The read terminates 3 residues before the CDR3 end, so the remaining end is supplied by the germline J gene. This chain joins TRBV11-3 and TRBJ2-1; 7 nucleotides agree with TRBD1. Looked up from germline, CDR1 is SGHNT and CDR2 is YENEEA. The J segment lost 9 bases and the V segment lost 2 bases, leaving 10 bases of the junction unmatched. This CDR3 contains 15 residues. The CDR3 here is CASSLYSGGGGEQFF. The CDR3 bases that were read are TGTGCCAGCAGCTTATATTCAGGGGGTGGGGGTGAG.

Regarding this clone: The observed sequence ends 3 residues before the CDR3 terminus, with the missing tail filled in from the germline J gene. The rearrangement links TRBV30 to TRBJ1-3; D is perhaps TRBD1 (6 bases). The CDR3 has 13 amino acids. Germline V gene sequence: CDR1 GTSNPN, CDR2 SVGIG (reference sequence). The V gene lost 7 bases and the J gene lost 4 bases, with 14 bases spanning the gap. The CDR3 sequence: CASSAGAGNTIYF. The sequenced CDR3 bases are TGTGCCTCGTCTGCAGGGGCGGGAAACACC.

This clone was seen repeatedly, ten times or more. The CDR3 end falls 3 residues outside the read, so it is completed with the germline J gene. The rearrangement uses TRBV5-1 and TRBJ1-1, with a tentative D call TRBD1 (5 bases). The germline CDR1 and CDR2 sequences are SGHRS and YFSETQ. This CDR3 contains 12 residues. The V gene lost 6 bases and the J gene lost 1 base, with 7 bases spanning the gap. CDR3 loop: CASTGSNTEAFF. CDR3 DNA (partial): TGCGCCAGCACAGGGTCGAACACTGAA.